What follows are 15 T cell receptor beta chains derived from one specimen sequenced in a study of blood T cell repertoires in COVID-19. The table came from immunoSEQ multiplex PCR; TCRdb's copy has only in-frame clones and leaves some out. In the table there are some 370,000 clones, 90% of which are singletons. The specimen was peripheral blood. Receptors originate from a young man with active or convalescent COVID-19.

DNA for the CDR3: TGTGCCACCAGCGGGCAGAAATATAATTCACCCCTCCACTTT. Translation gives CATSGQKYNSPLHF. This sequence joins TRBV15 and TRBJ1-6; D remains unclear. V shed 5 bases and J shed 4 bases, with 9 bases lying between them. The CDR3 loop spans 14 amino acids. CDR1 and CDR2 (germline): LNHNV, YYDKDF (reference sequence).

CDR3 sequence: CASSESGGMNEQFF. The CDR3, as DNA: TGTGCCAGCAGTGAGAGCGGGGGGATGAATGAGCAGTTCTTC. V and J are TRBV6-4 and TRBJ2-1, with TRBD2 matching 9 bases. V lost 3 bases, J lost 7 bases, and 4 bases stayed unmatched. The CDR3 is 14 amino acids. The germline CDR1 and CDR2 sequences are MRHNA and SNTAGT.

Here the CDR3 reads CASSKDRVISGELFF. CDR3 nucleotide sequence: TGTGCCAGCAGTAAGGACAGGGTAATCTCCGGGGAGCTGTTTTTT. The V gene is TRBV27, the J gene TRBJ2-2; 8 bases are a match to TRBD1. This CDR3 contains 15 residues. Germline CDR1 MNHEY, CDR2 SMNVEV (reference sequence). V dropped 5 bases and J dropped 6; count of bases not matched to a gene: 8.

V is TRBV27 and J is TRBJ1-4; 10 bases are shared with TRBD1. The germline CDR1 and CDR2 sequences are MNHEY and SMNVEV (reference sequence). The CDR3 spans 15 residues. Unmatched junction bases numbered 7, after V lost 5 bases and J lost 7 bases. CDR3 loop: CASSRWTGGFEKLFF. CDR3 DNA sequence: TGTGCCAGCAGTCGCTGGACAGGGGGATTTGAAAAACTGTTTTTT.

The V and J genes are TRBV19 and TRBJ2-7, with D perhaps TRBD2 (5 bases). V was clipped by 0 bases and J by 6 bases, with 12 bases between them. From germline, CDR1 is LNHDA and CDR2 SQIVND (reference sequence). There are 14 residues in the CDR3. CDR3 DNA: TGTGCCAGTAGTATAGATATGGGGAGCTCCGAGCAGTACTTC. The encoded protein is CASSIDMGSSEQYF.

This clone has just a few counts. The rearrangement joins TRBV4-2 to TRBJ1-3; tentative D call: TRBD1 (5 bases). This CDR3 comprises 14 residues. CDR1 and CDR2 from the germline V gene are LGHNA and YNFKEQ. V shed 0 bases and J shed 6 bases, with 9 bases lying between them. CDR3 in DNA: TGTGCCAGCAGCCAAGACAGGGCAGAAAACACCATATATTTT. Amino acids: CASSQDRAENTIYF.

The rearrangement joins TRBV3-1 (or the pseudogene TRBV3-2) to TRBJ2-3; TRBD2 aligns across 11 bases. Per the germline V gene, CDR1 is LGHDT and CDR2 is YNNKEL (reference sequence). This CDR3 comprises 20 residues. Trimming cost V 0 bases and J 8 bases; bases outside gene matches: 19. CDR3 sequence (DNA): TGTGCCAGCAGCCAAGACAATCGTCCTACTAGCGGGGGCCCCCCTGGTACGCAGTATTTT. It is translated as CASSQDNRPTSGGPPGTQYF.

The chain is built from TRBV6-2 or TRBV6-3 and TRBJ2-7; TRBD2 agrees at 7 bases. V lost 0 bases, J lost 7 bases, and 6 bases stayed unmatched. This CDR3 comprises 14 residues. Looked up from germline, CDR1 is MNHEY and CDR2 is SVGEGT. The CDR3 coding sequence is TGTGCCAGCAGTTACTCGAACTTGGGAGGGGAGCAGTACTTC. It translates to CASSYSNLGGEQYF.

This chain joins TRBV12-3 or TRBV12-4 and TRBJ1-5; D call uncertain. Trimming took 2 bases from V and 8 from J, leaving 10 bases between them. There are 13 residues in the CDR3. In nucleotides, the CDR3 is TGTGCCAGCAGTTTATCGGAGGGCAAGCCCCAGCATTTT. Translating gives CASSLSEGKPQHF.

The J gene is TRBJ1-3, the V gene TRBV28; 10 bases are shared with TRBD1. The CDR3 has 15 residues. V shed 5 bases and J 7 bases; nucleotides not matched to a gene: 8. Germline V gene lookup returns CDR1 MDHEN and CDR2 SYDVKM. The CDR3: CASSPVGQGMNTIYF. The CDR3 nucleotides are TGTGCCAGCAGTCCAGTGGGACAGGGGATGAACACCATATATTTT. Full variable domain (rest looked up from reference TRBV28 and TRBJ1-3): DVKVTQSSRYLVKRTGEKVFLECVQDMDHENMFWYRQDPGLGLRLIYFSYDVKMKEKGDIPEGYSVSREKKERFSLILESASTNQTSMYLCASSPVGQGMNTIYFGEGSWLTVV.

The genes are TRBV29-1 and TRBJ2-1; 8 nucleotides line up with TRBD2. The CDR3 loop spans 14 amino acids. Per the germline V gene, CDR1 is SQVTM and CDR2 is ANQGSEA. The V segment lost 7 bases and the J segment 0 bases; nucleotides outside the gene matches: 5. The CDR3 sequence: CSALSGSSYNEQFF. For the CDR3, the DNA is TGCAGCGCCTTAAGCGGGAGCTCCTACAATGAGCAGTTCTTC.

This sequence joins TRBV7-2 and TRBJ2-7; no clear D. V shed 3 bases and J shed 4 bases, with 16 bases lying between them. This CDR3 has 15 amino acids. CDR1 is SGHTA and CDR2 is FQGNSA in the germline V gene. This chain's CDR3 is CASSLPHPTNYEQYF. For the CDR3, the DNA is TGTGCCAGCAGCTTGCCCCACCCTACTAATTACGAGCAGTACTTC.

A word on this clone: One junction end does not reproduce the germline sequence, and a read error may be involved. CDR3 amino acids: CATSTLGSGANVLTF. The CDR3 DNA reads TGTGCCACCAGTACTTTGGGCTCTGGGGCCAACGTGCTGACTTTC. The chain uses TRBV24-1 and TRBJ2-6; weak D call: TRBD1 (5 bases). Germline V gives CDR1 KGHDR, CDR2 SFDVKD. This CDR3 is 15 amino acids long.

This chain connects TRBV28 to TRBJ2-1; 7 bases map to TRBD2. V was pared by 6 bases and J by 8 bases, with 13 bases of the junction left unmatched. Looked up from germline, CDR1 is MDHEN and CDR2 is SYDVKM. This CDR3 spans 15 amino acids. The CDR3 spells CASRSAGIGRDEQFF. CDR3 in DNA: TGTGCCAGCAGGTCAGCGGGGATAGGGCGGGATGAGCAGTTCTTC.

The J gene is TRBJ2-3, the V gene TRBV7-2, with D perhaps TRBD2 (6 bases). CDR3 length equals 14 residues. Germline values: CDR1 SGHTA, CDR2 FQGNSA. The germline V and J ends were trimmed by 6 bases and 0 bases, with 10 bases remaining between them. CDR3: CASRPGLSTDTQYF. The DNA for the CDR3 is TGTGCCAGCAGGCCGGGACTTAGCACAGATACGCAGTATTTT. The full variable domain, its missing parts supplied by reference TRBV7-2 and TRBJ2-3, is GAGVSQSPSNKVTEKGKDVELRCDPISGHTALYWYRQSLGQGLEFLIYFQGNSAPDKSGLPSDRFSAERTGGSVSTLTIQRTQQEDSAVYLCASRPGLSTDTQYFGPGTRLTVL.